One sample yielded the 27 T cell receptor beta chains listed below, sequenced in a study of graft-versus-host responses after intestinal transplantation. The antigens these receptors bind are not known. Sequencing was performed with immunoSEQ multiplex PCR; in TCRdb, only in-frame clones are kept and a portion is missing. Among some 85,000 clones listed, around 90% were seen once. The sequenced sample was unstimulated CD8+ T cells sorted from spleen or lymph node cells, obtained before transplant. Receptors were obtained from a human donor who was the organ donor for an intestinal transplant.

The chain couples TRBV19 to TRBJ1-6; 7 bases are shared with TRBD1. The CDR3 consists of 15 residues. Trimming cost V 7 bases and J 10 bases; bases outside gene matches: 13. CDR1 is LNHDA and CDR2 is SQIVND in the germline V gene (reference sequence). CDR3: CASTPGRTGGSPLHF. In DNA form, the CDR3 reads TGTGCCAGTACCCCGGGGAGGACAGGCGGGTCACCCCTCCACTTT.

This chain joins TRBV13 and TRBJ2-5, with D maybe TRBD2 (5 bases). The CDR3 consists of 13 residues. Per the germline V gene, CDR1 is PRHDT and CDR2 is FYEKMQ (reference sequence). Between the trimmed V and J ends, which lost 1 base and 10 bases, there was a span of 13 bases. CDR3 sequence (DNA): TGTGCCAGCAGCTTAGCTCTAGCTGGTGACCAGTACTTC. Translation: CASSLALAGDQYF.

The chain has TRBV7-9 and TRBJ2-7, with TRBD2 identical over 7 bases. Per germline, CDR1 SEHNR and CDR2 FQNEAQ (reference sequence). J was trimmed by 2 bases and V by 1 base; bases with no gene match: 2. This CDR3 spans 14 amino acids. CDR3 nucleotide sequence: TGTGCCAGCAGCTTAGGTCTAGCGGCCTACGAGCAGTACTTC. Protein sequence: CASSLGLAAYEQYF. The whole variable domain, filled in from reference TRBV7-9 and TRBJ2-7, reads DTGVSQNPRHKITKRGQNVTFRCDPISEHNRLYWYRQTLGQGPEFLTYFQNEAQLEKSRLLSDRFSAERPKGSFSTLEIQRTEQGDSAMYLCASSLGLAAYEQYFGPGTRLTVT.

The chain couples TRBV27 to TRBJ2-1; TRBD2 matches at 10 bases. This CDR3 is built from 15 residues. CDR1 and CDR2 from the germline V gene are MNHEY and SMNVEV (reference sequence). The V and J ends lost 7 bases and 4 bases, in that order; junction bases with no gene match: 7. The CDR3 is CASTLLAGDYNEQFF. The CDR3 DNA is TGTGCCAGCACTCTCCTAGCGGGGGATTACAATGAGCAGTTCTTC.

This chain uses TRBV25-1 with TRBJ2-1; 10 nucleotides agree with TRBD2. V was clipped by 4 bases and J by 3 bases; unmatched bases: 6. Germline CDR1 MGHDK, CDR2 SYGVNS. CDR3 size: 16 residues. This chain's CDR3 is CASSALLAGLYNEQFF. CDR3 sequence (DNA): TGTGCCAGCAGTGCTCTACTAGCGGGGCTCTACAATGAGCAGTTCTTC. The full variable domain, in which reference TRBV25-1 and TRBJ2-1 provide the parts outside the CDR3, is EADIYQTPRYLVIGTGKKITLECSQTMGHDKMYWYQQDPGMELHLIHYSYGVNSTEKGDLSSESTVSRIRTEHFPLTLESARPSHTSQYLCASSALLAGLYNEQFFGPGTRLTVL.

CDR3 residues: CASREGQPHTEAFF. The DNA of the CDR3 is TGTGCCAGTAGGGAGGGACAGCCACACACTGAAGCTTTCTTT. The chain combines TRBV19 with TRBJ1-1; 7 bases match TRBD1. CDR1 and CDR2 from the germline V gene are LNHDA and SQIVND (reference sequence). Trimming took 6 bases from V and 3 from J; bases not matched to a gene: 7. This CDR3 has 14 residues.

The genes are TRBV5-1 and TRBJ1-2; the D gene is possibly TRBD1 (5 bases). Trimming shortened V by 3 bases and J by 6 bases, and 15 bases separated the two germline ends. Germline values: CDR1 SGHRS, CDR2 YFSETQ. The CDR3 extends over 14 amino acids. The CDR3 is CASSSQITGDGYTF. In nucleotides, the CDR3 is TGCGCCAGCAGCTCCCAAATTACAGGAGATGGCTACACCTTC. The entire variable domain, with the rest obtained from reference TRBV5-1 and TRBJ1-2, is as follows: KAGVTQTPRYLIKTRGQQVTLSCSPISGHRSVSWYQQTPGQGLQFLFEYFSETQRNKGNFPGRFSGRQFSNSRSEMNVSTLELGDSALYLCASSSQITGDGYTFGSGTRLTVV.

V usage is TRBV7-9 and J usage is TRBJ2-2; 8 bases are shared with TRBD2. The CDR3 is 17 amino acids. CDR1 is SEHNR, CDR2 FQNEAQ, per germline (reference sequence). V gave up 8 bases and J gave up 0 bases; unmatched junction bases: 11. In nucleotides, the CDR3 is TGTGCCAGCGGGCAACCTAGCGGGTTCTCGAACACCGGGGAGCTGTTTTTT. Its translation: CASGQPSGFSNTGELFF.

J is TRBJ1-2 and V is TRBV7-9, with 8 bases matching TRBD1. The CDR3 runs 15 residues. V dropped 4 bases and J dropped 7; count of bases not matched to a gene: 11. Germline assignment: CDR1 SEHNR and CDR2 FQNEAQ (reference sequence). The CDR3 spells CASSSSGGSLLGYTF. Here the CDR3 DNA reads TGTGCCAGCAGCTCCTCAGGGGGCAGCCTCCTTGGCTACACCTTC.

The chain links TRBV15 to TRBJ1-1, with 8 nucleotides matching TRBD1. Germline trimming cut 4 bases from V and 10 bases from J; bases unmatched to any gene: 5. The CDR3 has 12 amino acids. The germline V gene has CDR1 LNHNV and CDR2 YYDKDF (reference sequence). The CDR3 DNA is TGTGCCACCAGCAAAGACAGGGGCCGAGCTTTCTTT. This encodes CATSKDRGRAFF.

This sequence joins TRBV6-6 and TRBJ2-1, with D perhaps TRBD1 (5 bases). Germline CDR1 MNHNY, CDR2 SVGAGI (reference sequence). The length of the CDR3 is 13 residues. Trimming took 4 bases from V and 6 from J, leaving 10 bases between them. The CDR3 nucleotides are TGTGCCAGCAGTTTCACAGGTTCCAATGAGCAGTTCTTC. It is translated as CASSFTGSNEQFF.

V is TRBV7-3 and J is TRBJ2-1; TRBD1 agrees at 7 bases. Germline V gene lookup returns CDR1 SGHTA and CDR2 FQGTGA. Losses at the gene ends were 4 bases for V and 4 bases for J; bases not matched to a gene: 7. The CDR3 is 15 amino acids. CDR3 region: CASSSIGTAYNEQFF. Here the CDR3 DNA reads TGTGCCAGCAGCTCCATCGGGACAGCGTACAATGAGCAGTTCTTC.

Details on this clone: The final CDR3 position lacks the conserved phenylalanine or tryptophan, pointing to a likely read error. The rearrangement joins TRBV9 to TRBJ1-1; tentatively, D is TRBD1 (5 bases). CDR3 length: 15 amino acids. V was pared by 5 bases and J by 5 bases, with 19 bases between. Germline CDR1 reads SGDLS; CDR2 reads YYNGEE. The CDR3 region has the DNA TGTGCCAGCAGTGCTTGGGGGGGAGCGGGAACTGAAGCTTTCCTT. As protein: CASSAWGGAGTEAFL.

The chain carries TRBV5-1 and TRBJ2-7; 10 nucleotides agree with TRBD1. Germline V lookup: CDR1 SGHRS, CDR2 YFSETQ. The CDR3 length is 15 residues. The V segment lost 4 bases and the J segment 6 bases; nucleotides outside the gene matches: 10. The DNA for the CDR3 is TGCGCCAGCAGCCTCCTCGACAGGGGGCATCGCGAGCAGTACTTC. Protein sequence: CASSLLDRGHREQYF. The variable domain in full, with the rest retrieved from reference TRBV5-1 and TRBJ2-7, is KAGVTQTPRYLIKTRGQQVTLSCSPISGHRSVSWYQQTPGQGLQFLFEYFSETQRNKGNFPGRFSGRQFSNSRSEMNVSTLELGDSALYLCASSLLDRGHREQYFGPGTRLTVT.

The rearrangement joins TRBV7-9 to TRBJ2-1; D call uncertain. CDR1 is SEHNR and CDR2 is FQNEAQ in the germline V gene (reference sequence). Trimming removed 2 bases from V and 2 bases from J, with 4 bases in between. The CDR3 has 13 residues. CDR3 sequence (DNA): TGTGCCAGCAGCTTAAGCCCCTACAATGAGCAGTTCTTC. It translates to CASSLSPYNEQFF.

The rearrangement uses TRBV20-1 and TRBJ1-2; D gene unclear. In germline, CDR1 is DFQATT, CDR2 SNEGSKA (reference sequence). The CDR3 length is 11 residues. V shed 5 bases and J shed 5 bases, with 9 bases lying between them. Here the CDR3 reads CSAPEVYGYTF. Written as DNA, the CDR3 is TGCAGTGCTCCCGAGGTATATGGCTACACCTTC.

The rearrangement links TRBV10-2 to TRBJ2-1, with D possibly being TRBD2 (6 bases). Trimming cost V 2 bases and J 10 bases, with 12 bases left between them. The CDR3 consists of 13 residues. CDR1 and CDR2 (germline): WSHSY, SAAADI. In DNA form, the CDR3 reads TGCGCCAGCAGTGAGGGTAGGCTAGCGGAGCAGTTCTTC. It codes for CASSEGRLAEQFF.

The chain recombines TRBV7-8 with TRBJ2-4; 7 bases map to TRBD2. The V gene end was trimmed by 5 bases and the J gene end by 3 bases; junction bases not matched to a gene: 7. The CDR3 contains 15 residues. Germline CDR1 SGHVS, CDR2 FQNEAQ. This chain's CDR3 is CASSTSRGDKNIQYF. The CDR3 DNA sequence: TGTGCCAGCAGCACCTCTCGGGGGGACAAAAACATTCAGTACTTC.

This chain connects TRBV9 to TRBJ1-2, with 7 bases that match TRBD1. J lost 4 bases, V lost 7 bases, and 4 bases had no gene match. Germline V lookup: CDR1 SGDLS, CDR2 YYNGEE. CDR3 size: 12 residues. CDR3 sequence: CASRGQPYGYTF. Here the CDR3 DNA reads TGTGCCAGCCGGGGACAGCCCTATGGCTACACCTTC.

The chain couples TRBV7-2 to TRBJ2-1, with 8 bases that match TRBD2. The junction had 11 bases not matched to a gene; V was cut back by 2 bases and J by 8 bases. This CDR3 comprises 16 residues. Germline-derived CDR1 and CDR2 are SGHTA and FQGNSA. CDR3 protein: CASSLLFSGGAYEQFF. For the CDR3, the DNA is TGTGCCAGCAGCTTACTTTTTTCCGGGGGGGCCTATGAGCAGTTCTTC. Variable domain in full (rest from reference TRBV7-2 and TRBJ2-1): GAGVSQSPSNKVTEKGKDVELRCDPISGHTALYWYRQSLGQGLEFLIYFQGNSAPDKSGLPSDRFSAERTGGSVSTLTIQRTQQEDSAVYLCASSLLFSGGAYEQFFGPGTRLTVL.

This sequence joins TRBV6-1 and TRBJ1-5; D is perhaps TRBD1 (5 bases). V dropped 5 bases and J dropped 11 bases, with 13 bases sitting between them. Germline CDR1 reads MNHNS; CDR2 reads SASEGT. The CDR3 contains 12 residues. The CDR3 sequence: CASSPRVSAQHF. CDR3 bases: TGTGCCAGCAGTCCCAGGGTGTCGGCCCAGCATTTT.

This clone occurred a few times. CDR3 region: CASSRQGNYGYTF. Written as DNA, the CDR3 is TGTGCCAGCAGCCGACAGGGTAACTATGGCTACACCTTC. The J gene is TRBJ1-2, the V gene TRBV7-9; 7 bases map to TRBD1. Germline lookup yields CDR1 SEHNR and CDR2 FQNEAQ (reference sequence). There are 13 residues in the CDR3. V was pared by 5 bases and J by 1 base, with 1 base of the junction left unmatched. Complete variable domain (other parts from reference TRBV7-9 and TRBJ1-2): DTGVSQNPRHKITKRGQNVTFRCDPISEHNRLYWYRQTLGQGPEFLTYFQNEAQLEKSRLLSDRFSAERPKGSFSTLEIQRTEQGDSAMYLCASSRQGNYGYTFGSGTRLTVV.

The CDR3 nucleotides read TGTGCCAGCAGCCTTAGCGGGGGGCCCCAAGAGACCCAGTACTTC. Its protein product is CASSLSGGPQETQYF. The chain carries TRBV7-3 and TRBJ2-5, with 10 positions matching TRBD2. CDR1 is SGHTA and CDR2 is FQGTGA in the germline V gene. The CDR3 spans 15 residues. With V trimmed by 5 bases and J by 1 base, 4 bases remained unmatched.

The V call is TRBV2, the J call TRBJ2-5; D unclear. The J call may be wrong; the DNA end is better matched by TRBJ2-7. Germline CDR1 reads SNHLY; CDR2 reads FYNNEI. The CDR3 has 13 amino acids. CDR3 coding DNA: TGTGCCAGCGCGTGGGCAGCCGACTACGAGCAGTACTTC. As protein: CASAWAADYEQYF.

This sequence joins TRBV19 and TRBJ1-1, with D possibly TRBD1 on 5 matching bases. CDR3 length: 14 amino acids. The germline V gene has CDR1 LNHDA and CDR2 SQIVND (reference sequence). Trimming removed 6 bases at V and 4 bases at J, with 15 bases between. CDR3 nucleotide sequence: TGTGCCAGTAGCGCAGCGGGGGAGTTCACTGAAGCTTTCTTT. This sequence encodes CASSAAGEFTEAFF.

The rearrangement links TRBV30 to TRBJ1-2; TRBD1 might be the D (6 bases). Trimming removed 2 bases at V and 0 bases at J, with 13 bases between. Germline loops: CDR1 GTSNPN, CDR2 SVGIG (reference sequence). The CDR3 is made up of 15 amino acids. CDR3 region: CAWSHTGLSNYGYTF. CDR3 nucleotide sequence: TGTGCCTGGAGTCATACAGGGCTATCTAACTATGGCTACACCTTC.

The V call is TRBV9, the J call TRBJ2-1; the D gene is possibly TRBD2 (6 bases). Trimming took off 6 bases at V and 1 base at J, with 11 bases between the two ends. Germline assignment: CDR1 SGDLS and CDR2 YYNGEE. The length of the CDR3 is 14 residues. The CDR3 here is CASNGGDSYNEQFF. CDR3 DNA: TGTGCCAGCAACGGGGGTGATTCCTACAATGAGCAGTTCTTC.